This TCR beta chain was observed in a study of OX40 agonist ivuxolimab in advanced cancers. This clone was recorded once. CDR1 LGHNA and CDR2 YNFKEQ come from the germline V gene. The CDR3 runs 14 residues. Trimming shortened V by 0 bases and J by 6 bases, and 8 bases separated the two germline ends. This table comes from immunoSEQ multiplex PCR, and its TCRdb copy is limited to in-frame clones, with some not included. Of 31,000 or so clones in the sample, 90% to 95% were seen once. This TCR was sampled from an adult with an advanced solid tumor such as melanoma, head and neck, liver or kidney cancer. The sequencing used CD4+ or CD8+ T cells sorted from blood, collected in a trial of the OX40 agonist ivuxolimab. V is TRBV4-2 and J is TRBJ1-4, with D perhaps TRBD1 (6 bases). Here the CDR3 reads CASSQEAGDEKLFF. The DNA for the CDR3 is TGTGCCAGCAGCCAAGAGGCAGGGGATGAAAAACTGTTTTTT.